The sequence of this T cell receptor (beta chain) was determined in a study of blood T cell repertoires in COVID-19. Across the study: The study drew acute and convalescent COVID-19 samples from the United States, Italy and Spain. Sample material is recorded as cDNA or gDNA derived from T cells, B-cell-depleted T cells, or PBMCs.

This CDR3 is 14 amino acids long. Per germline, CDR1 ENHRY and CDR2 SYGVKD. V was clipped by 6 bases and J by 0 bases, with 11 bases between them. As handled by the study authors: Estimation of nucleated cell counts relied on the amplification of reference gene primers. Sequencing used immunoSEQ multiplex PCR; TCRdb keeps in-frame clones, though not all of them. V, J and clone size are taken as reported in that table, and D and trimming were inferred from the DNA itself. The data contain 150,000 to 200,000 clones, about 74% of them singletons. This rearrangement joins TRBV10-3 to TRBJ1-1; D unclear. The origin of this receptor is a man between 60 and 70 years old with acute or convalescent COVID-19. Source material: peripheral blood. DNA for the CDR3: TGTGCCATCAGCCTAAAGCAAATGAACACTGAAGCTTTCTTT. Translated, it gives CAISLKQMNTEAFF.